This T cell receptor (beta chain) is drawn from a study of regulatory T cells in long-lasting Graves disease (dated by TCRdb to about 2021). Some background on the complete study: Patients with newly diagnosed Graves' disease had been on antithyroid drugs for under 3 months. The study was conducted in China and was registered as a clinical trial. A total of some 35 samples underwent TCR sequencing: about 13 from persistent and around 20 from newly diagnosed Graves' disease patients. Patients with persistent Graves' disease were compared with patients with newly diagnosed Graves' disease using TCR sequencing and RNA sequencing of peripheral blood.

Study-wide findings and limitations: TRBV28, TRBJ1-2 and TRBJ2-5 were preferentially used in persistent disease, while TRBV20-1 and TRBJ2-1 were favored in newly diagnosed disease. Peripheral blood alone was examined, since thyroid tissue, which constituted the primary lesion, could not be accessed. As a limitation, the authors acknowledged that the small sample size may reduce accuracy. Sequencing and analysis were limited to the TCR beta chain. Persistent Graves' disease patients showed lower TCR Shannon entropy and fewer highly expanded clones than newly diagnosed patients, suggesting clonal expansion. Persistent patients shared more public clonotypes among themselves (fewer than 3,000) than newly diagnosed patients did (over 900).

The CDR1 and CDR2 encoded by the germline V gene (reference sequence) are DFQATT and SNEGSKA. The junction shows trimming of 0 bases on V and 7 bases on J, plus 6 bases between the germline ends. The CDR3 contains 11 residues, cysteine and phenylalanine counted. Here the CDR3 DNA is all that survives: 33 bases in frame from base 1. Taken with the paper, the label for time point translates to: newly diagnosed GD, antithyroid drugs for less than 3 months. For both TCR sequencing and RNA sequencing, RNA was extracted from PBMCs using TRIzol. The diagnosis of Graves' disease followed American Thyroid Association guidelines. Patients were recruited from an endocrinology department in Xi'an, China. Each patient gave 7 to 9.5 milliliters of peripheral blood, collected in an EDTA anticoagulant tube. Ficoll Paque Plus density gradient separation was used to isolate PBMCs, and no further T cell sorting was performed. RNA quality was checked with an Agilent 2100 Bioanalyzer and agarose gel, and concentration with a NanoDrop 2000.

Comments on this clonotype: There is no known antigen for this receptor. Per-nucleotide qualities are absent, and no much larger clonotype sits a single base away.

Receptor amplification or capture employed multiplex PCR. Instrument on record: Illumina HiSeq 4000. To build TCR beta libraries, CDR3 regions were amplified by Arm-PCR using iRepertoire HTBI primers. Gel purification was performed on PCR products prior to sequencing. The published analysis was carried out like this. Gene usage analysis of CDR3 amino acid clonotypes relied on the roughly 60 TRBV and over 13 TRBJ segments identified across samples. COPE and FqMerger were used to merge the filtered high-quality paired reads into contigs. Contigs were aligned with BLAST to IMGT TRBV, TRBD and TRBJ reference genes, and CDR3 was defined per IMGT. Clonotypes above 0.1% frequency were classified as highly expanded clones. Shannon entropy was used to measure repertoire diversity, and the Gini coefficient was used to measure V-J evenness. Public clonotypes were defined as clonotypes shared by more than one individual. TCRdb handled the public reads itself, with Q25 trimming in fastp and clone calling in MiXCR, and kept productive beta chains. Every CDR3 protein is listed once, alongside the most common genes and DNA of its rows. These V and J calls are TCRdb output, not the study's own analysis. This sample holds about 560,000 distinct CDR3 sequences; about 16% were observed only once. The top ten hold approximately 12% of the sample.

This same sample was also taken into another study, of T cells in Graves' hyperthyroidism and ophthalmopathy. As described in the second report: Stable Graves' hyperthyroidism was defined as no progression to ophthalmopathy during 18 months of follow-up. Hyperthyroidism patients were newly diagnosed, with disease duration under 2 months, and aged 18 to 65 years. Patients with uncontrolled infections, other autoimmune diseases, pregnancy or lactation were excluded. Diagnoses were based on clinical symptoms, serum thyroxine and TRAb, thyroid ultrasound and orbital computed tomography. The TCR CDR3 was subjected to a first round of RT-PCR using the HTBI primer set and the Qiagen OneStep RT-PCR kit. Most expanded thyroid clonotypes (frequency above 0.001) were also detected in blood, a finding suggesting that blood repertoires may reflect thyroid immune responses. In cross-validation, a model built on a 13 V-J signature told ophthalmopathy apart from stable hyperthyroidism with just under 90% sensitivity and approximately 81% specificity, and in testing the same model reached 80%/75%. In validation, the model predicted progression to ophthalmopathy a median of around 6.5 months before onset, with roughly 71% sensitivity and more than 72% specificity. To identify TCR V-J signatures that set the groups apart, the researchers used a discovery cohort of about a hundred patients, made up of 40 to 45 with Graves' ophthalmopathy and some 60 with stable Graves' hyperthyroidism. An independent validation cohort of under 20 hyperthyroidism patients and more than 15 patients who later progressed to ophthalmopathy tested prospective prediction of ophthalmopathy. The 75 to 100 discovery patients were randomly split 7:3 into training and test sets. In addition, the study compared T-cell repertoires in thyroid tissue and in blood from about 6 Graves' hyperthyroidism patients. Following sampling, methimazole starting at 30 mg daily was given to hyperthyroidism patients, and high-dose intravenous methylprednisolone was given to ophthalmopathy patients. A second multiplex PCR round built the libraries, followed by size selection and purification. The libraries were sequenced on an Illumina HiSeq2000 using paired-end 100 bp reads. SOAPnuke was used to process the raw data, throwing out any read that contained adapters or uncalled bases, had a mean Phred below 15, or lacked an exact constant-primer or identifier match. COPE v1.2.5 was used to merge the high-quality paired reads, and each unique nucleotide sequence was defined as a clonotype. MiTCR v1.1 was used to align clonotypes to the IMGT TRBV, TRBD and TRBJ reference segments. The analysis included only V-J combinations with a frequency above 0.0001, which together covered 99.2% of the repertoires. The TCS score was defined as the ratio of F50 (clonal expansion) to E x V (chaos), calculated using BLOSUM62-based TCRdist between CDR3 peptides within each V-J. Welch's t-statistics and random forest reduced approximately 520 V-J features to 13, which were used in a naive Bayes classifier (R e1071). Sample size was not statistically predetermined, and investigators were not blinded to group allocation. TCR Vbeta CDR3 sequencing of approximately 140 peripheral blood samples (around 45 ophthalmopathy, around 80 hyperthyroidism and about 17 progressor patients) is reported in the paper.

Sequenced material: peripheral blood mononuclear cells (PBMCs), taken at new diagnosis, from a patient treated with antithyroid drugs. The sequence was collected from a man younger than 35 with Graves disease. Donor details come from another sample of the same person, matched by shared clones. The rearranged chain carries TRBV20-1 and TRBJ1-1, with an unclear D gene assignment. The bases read TGCAGTGCTAGAGATTTTAGTGAAGCTTTCTTT. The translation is CSARDFSEAFF.